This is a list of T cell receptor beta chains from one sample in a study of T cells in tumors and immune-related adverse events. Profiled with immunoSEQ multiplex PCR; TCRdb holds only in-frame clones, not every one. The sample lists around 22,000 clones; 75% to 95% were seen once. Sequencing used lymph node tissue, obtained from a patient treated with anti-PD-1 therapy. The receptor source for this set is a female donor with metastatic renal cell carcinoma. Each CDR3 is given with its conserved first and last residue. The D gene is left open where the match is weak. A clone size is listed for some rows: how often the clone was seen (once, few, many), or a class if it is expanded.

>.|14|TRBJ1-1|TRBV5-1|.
TGCGCCAGCAGCTTGCGGACAGACGGAGCTGAAGCTTTCTTT
CASSLRTDGAEAFF
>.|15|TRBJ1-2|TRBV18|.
TGTGCCAGCTCACGCGACCAAGACGGCGACTATGGCTACACCTTC
CASSRDQDGDYGYTF
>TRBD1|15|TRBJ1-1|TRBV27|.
TGTGCCAGCAGCAGAATGACAGGGGTGGGGACTGAAGCTTTCTTT
CASSRMTGVGTEAFF
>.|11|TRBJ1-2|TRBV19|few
TGTGCCAGTAAATCAGGGACTGGCTACACCTTC
CASKSGTGYTF
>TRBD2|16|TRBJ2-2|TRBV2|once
TGTGCCAGCAGTGATAGAACTAGCGGGAGGGCCGGGGAGCTGTTTTTT
CASSDRTSGRAGELFF
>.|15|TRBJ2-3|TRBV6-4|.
TGTGCCAGCAGTAGGGACGGACAGCGCACAGATACGCAGTATTTT
CASSRDGQRTDTQYF
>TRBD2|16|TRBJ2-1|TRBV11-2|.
TGTGCCTCCCAGCGAGCGGGAGGGGCCATTTACAATGAGCAGTTCTTC
CASQRAGGAIYNEQFF
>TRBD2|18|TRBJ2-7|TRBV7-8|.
TGTGCCAGCAGCCTCCTGACTAGCGGGGGGCCTCGATCCTACGAGCAGTACTTC
CASSLLTSGGPRSYEQYF
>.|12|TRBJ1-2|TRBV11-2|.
TGTGCCAGCAGCCCCGTAAACTATGGCTACACCTTC
CASSPVNYGYTF
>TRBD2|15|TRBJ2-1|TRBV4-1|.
TGCGCCAGCAGGAGACTAGCGGGCGACTACAATGAGCAGTTCTTC
CASRRLAGDYNEQFF
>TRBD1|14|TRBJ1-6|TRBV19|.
TGTGCCAGTAGGAAAACAGGGGCCCGTTCACCCCTCCACTTT
CASRKTGARSPLHF
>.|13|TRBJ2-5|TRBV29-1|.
TGCAGCGTTGAAGAGGTAGCAAAAGAGACCCAGTACTTC
CSVEEVAKETQYF
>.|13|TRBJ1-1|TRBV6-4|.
TGTGCCAGCAGTGATCAGGGGAACACTGAAGCTTTCTTT
CASSDQGNTEAFF
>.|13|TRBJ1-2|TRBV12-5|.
TGTGCTAGTGGAGTCGACAGGAACTATGGCTACACCTTC
CASGVDRNYGYTF
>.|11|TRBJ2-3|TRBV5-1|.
TGCGCCAGCCAGAACACAGATACGCAGTATTTT
CASQNTDTQYF
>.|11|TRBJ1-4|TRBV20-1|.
TGCAGTGCTACGGAGAATGAAAAACTGTTTTTT
CSATENEKLFF
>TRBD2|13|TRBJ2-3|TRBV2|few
TGTGCCAGCACTCGGGGGGGTAGAGATACGCAGTATTTT
CASTRGGRDTQYF